This T cell receptor beta chain came from a study of blood T cell repertoires in COVID-19. V gave up 2 bases and J gave up 1 base, with 5 bases separating them. The CDR3 sequence is 14 residues long. The germline V gene encodes CDR1 MNHNS and CDR2 SASEGT. This clone was found a few times. The repertoire was sequenced with immunoSEQ multiplex PCR; TCRdb's copy has only in-frame clones and lacks some. The sample lists some 460,000 clones, 70% to 90% seen once, with 1.5% to 2% in the top ten. This receptor was identified in a woman in her late teens or twenties with acute COVID-19. Sequenced sample: PBMCs or T cells enriched from blood (not recorded which). The chain carries TRBV6-1 and TRBJ2-2, with D unresolved. As DNA, the CDR3 is TGTGCCAGCAGTGAACAGGAGAACACCGGGGAGCTGTTTTTT. Protein product: CASSEQENTGELFF.